What follows are 29 T cell receptor beta chains derived from one specimen sequenced in a study. TCRdb reanalysed the RT-PCR reads using MiXCR and keeps one entry per CDR3 protein. The repertoire includes about 680,000 distinct CDR3 sequences, approximately 14% of them detected once, and roughly 3.6% sits in the top ten. The sample taken for sequencing was memory CD4+ T cells from blood. Receptors originate from a female donor in good health, serving as a healthy control.

This clonotype was detected a few times. The chain couples TRBV7-2 to TRBJ1-2; no definite D call. Germline loops: CDR1 SGHTA, CDR2 FQGNSA. The V end lost 1 base, the J end lost 8 bases, and 14 bases lay between the germline ends. This CDR3 contains 14 residues. This CDR3 is CASSLEGSHGGYTF. CDR3 bases: TGTGCCAGCAGCTTAGAAGGGTCGCACGGGGGCTACACCTTC.

The chain recombines TRBV15 with TRBJ2-6, with unresolved D. CDR1 and CDR2 (germline): LNHNV, YYDKDF (reference sequence). Trimming took off 5 bases at V and 4 bases at J, with 9 bases between the two ends. There are 14 residues in the CDR3. DNA of the CDR3: TGTGCCACCAGCCTGAAGGCCGGGGCCAACGTCCTGACTTTC. Translating it yields CATSLKAGANVLTF.

The sample holds a few counts of this clonotype. The J gene is TRBJ1-1, the V gene TRBV20-1, with D perhaps matching TRBD1 (5 bases). The CDR3 extends over 13 amino acids. The germline V and J ends were trimmed by 0 bases and 5 bases, with 10 bases remaining between them. Germline V gene data show CDR1 as DFQATT and CDR2 as SNEGSKA (reference sequence). DNA for the CDR3: TGCAGTGCTAGAGATCCCAGGGTAACTGAAGCTTTCTTT. The encoded protein is CSARDPRVTEAFF.

This clonotype was counted many times. The J gene is TRBJ1-5, the V gene TRBV12-3 or TRBV12-4; D gene unclear. Trimming took 5 bases from V and 2 from J, leaving 19 bases between them. This CDR3 region has 17 residues. Here the CDR3 reads CASSPSAGDWGNQPQHF. DNA of the CDR3: TGTGCCAGCAGTCCTTCGGCAGGCGACTGGGGCAATCAGCCCCAGCATTTT.

There are many counts of this clonotype. This rearrangement joins TRBV29-1 to TRBJ2-1; 7 bases are a match to TRBD2. Per germline, CDR1 SQVTM and CDR2 ANQGSEA. V lost 5 bases, J lost 6 bases, and 10 bases stayed unmatched. The CDR3 loop spans 14 amino acids. The CDR3 coding sequence is TGCAGCGTTAGCACGACTAGCCTCAGCAATGAGCAGTTCTTC. It is translated as CSVSTTSLSNEQFF.

This clonotype was counted only a few times. The rearrangement links TRBV7-6 to TRBJ1-1, with a weak D call TRBD1 (5 bases). Trimming stripped 3 bases from V and 5 bases from J, with 10 bases between. This CDR3 spans 13 amino acids. Germline CDR1 reads SGHVS; CDR2 reads FNYEAQ. CDR3 sequence (DNA): TGTGCCAGCAGCTTTGGGGCTTCGACTGAAGCTTTCTTT. Translating it yields CASSFGASTEAFF. Combining the CDR3 with reference TRBV7-6 and TRBJ1-1 gives the whole variable domain GAGVSQSPRYKVTKRGQDVALRCDPISGHVSLYWYRQALGQGPEFLTYFNYEAQQDKSGLPNDRFSAERPEGSISTLTIQRTEQRDSAMYRCASSFGASTEAFFGQGTRLTVV.

This clonotype was seen at least ten times. The chain employs TRBV5-1 and TRBJ2-3, with D hard to call. The CDR3 length is 15 residues. CDR1 and CDR2 (germline): SGHRS, YFSETQ. Trimming took 1 base from V and 6 from J, leaving 15 bases between them. The CDR3 DNA reads TGCGCCAGCAGCTTGCGCCTAGGCGAATCGGATACGCAGTATTTT. Translated: CASSLRLGESDTQYF.

This clonotype showed up just a few times. For the CDR3, the DNA is TGTGCCAGCAGTTTATCCCGGGACATATACTATGGCTACACCTTC. Amino acids: CASSLSRDIYYGYTF. The rearrangement joins TRBV27 to TRBJ1-2; a possible D gene is TRBD1 (6 bases). V was shortened by 0 bases and J by 3 bases, with 11 bases between the two germline ends. The CDR3 is 15 residues long. CDR1 MNHEY and CDR2 SMNVEV come from the germline V gene (reference sequence).

This chain links TRBV3-1 with TRBJ2-1; 13 bases are a match to TRBD2. Germline V gives CDR1 LGHDT, CDR2 YNNKEL (reference sequence). Trimming took 7 bases from V and 6 from J; bases not matched to a gene: 3. The CDR3 is made up of 14 amino acids. The CDR3 spells CASKTSGRGNEQFF. DNA of the CDR3: TGTGCCAGCAAAACTAGCGGGAGGGGCAATGAGCAGTTCTTC.

V usage is TRBV7-8 and J usage is TRBJ1-1; possibly TRBD1 for D (5 bases). Germline V gene sequence: CDR1 SGHVS, CDR2 FQNEAQ. There are 16 residues in the CDR3. Between the trimmed V and J ends, which lost 5 bases and 1 base, there was a span of 17 bases. CDR3: CASSPRRGLSNTEAFF. The CDR3 region has the DNA TGTGCCAGCAGCCCGCGCCGGGGCCTCTCGAACACTGAAGCTTTCTTT.

This clonotype has a count of ten or more. CDR3 sequence (DNA): TGTGCCAGCAGTCCTCAGAAACGGACACGGTCGATCTATGGCTACACCTTC. Its protein is CASSPQKRTRSIYGYTF. The rearrangement joins TRBV6-5 to TRBJ1-2; possibly TRBD1 for D (5 bases). V lost 5 bases to trimming and J lost 4 bases, with 23 bases between them. The V gene's germline CDR1 is MNHEY and CDR2 SVGAGI. This CDR3 region has 17 residues.

This clonotype was counted between two and nine times. V gene TRBV7-3 combines with J gene TRBJ1-1, with D unclear. Trimming removed 5 bases at V and 11 bases at J, with 15 bases between. This CDR3 is 12 amino acids long. Per germline, CDR1 SGHTA and CDR2 FQGTGA. The DNA of the CDR3 is TGTGCCAGCAGCCGTGGTGAGGGTCGGGCTTTCTTT. It is translated as CASSRGEGRAFF. Full variable domain (outside the CDR3, taken from reference TRBV7-3 and TRBJ1-1): GAGVSQTPSNKVTEKGKYVELRCDPISGHTALYWYRQSLGQGPEFLIYFQGTGAADDSGLPNDRFFAVRPEGSVSTLKIQRTERGDSAVYLCASSRGEGRAFFGQGTRLTVV.

The chain joins TRBV7-2 to TRBJ1-6; D is perhaps TRBD1 (6 bases). Germline CDR1 reads SGHTA; CDR2 reads FQGNSA. Trimming stripped 7 bases from V and 6 bases from J, with 16 bases between. The CDR3 extends over 15 amino acids. CDR3 in DNA: TGTGCCAGCAAAAACGGGGGCGCAGGTAATTCACCCCTCCACTTT. Its protein is CASKNGGAGNSPLHF. The variable domain in full, completed from reference TRBV7-2 and TRBJ1-6, reads GAGVSQSPSNKVTEKGKDVELRCDPISGHTALYWYRQSLGQGLEFLIYFQGNSAPDKSGLPSDRFSAERTGGSVSTLTIQRTQQEDSAVYLCASKNGGAGNSPLHFGNGTRLTVT.

The V and J genes are TRBV28 and TRBJ2-7, with TRBD2 identical over 7 bases. With 6 bases clipped from V and 2 bases from J, the junction kept 10 bases outside the gene matches. From germline, CDR1 is MDHEN and CDR2 SYDVKM. The CDR3 is 15 amino acids. The CDR3 bases are TGTGCCAGCAGGGAGGCTAGCGGAGCAGCCTACGAGCAGTACTTC. Protein product: CASREASGAAYEQYF.

This clonotype was detected only a few times. This chain connects TRBV18 to TRBJ1-1; 8 positions agree with TRBD1. V dropped 4 bases and J dropped 7; count of bases not matched to a gene: 5. The CDR3 is made up of 13 amino acids. Germline CDR1 is KGHSH and CDR2 is LQKENI. The CDR3 nucleotides read TGTGCCAGCTCACAGGGACAGGACGTTGAAGCTTTCTTT. Its translation is CASSQGQDVEAFF.

J is TRBJ2-1 and V is TRBV18, with 8 positions matching TRBD1. Trimming removed 0 bases from V and 8 bases from J; junction bases left unmatched: 6. Looked up from germline, CDR1 is KGHSH and CDR2 is LQKENI. The CDR3 consists of 15 residues. The DNA of the CDR3 is TGTGCCAGCTCACCACCAGGACAGGGTGGTGATGAGCAGTTCTTC. This gives the protein CASSPPGQGGDEQFF.

This clonotype was detected ten times or more. The chain recombines TRBV5-1 with TRBJ1-1, with D uncertain. CDR3 size: 14 residues. CDR1 and CDR2 from the germline V gene are SGHRS and YFSETQ. V shed 0 bases and J shed 3 bases, with 9 bases lying between them. For the CDR3, the DNA is TGCGCCAGCAGCTTGGCCAACGGGGACACTGAAGCTTTCTTT. This codes for CASSLANGDTEAFF.

V is TRBV20-1 and J is TRBJ2-1, with D unresolved. The ends were cut back, 7 bases at V and 0 bases at J, with 10 bases in the middle. The germline gives CDR1 DFQATT, CDR2 SNEGSKA (reference sequence). The CDR3 is 13 amino acids. The CDR3 protein is CSGGIDSYNEQFF. The CDR3 nucleotides read TGCAGTGGAGGAATCGACTCCTACAATGAGCAGTTCTTC.

This clonotype was seen a few times. The chain uses TRBV28 and TRBJ2-7, with 8 bases matching TRBD2. Germline loops: CDR1 MDHEN, CDR2 SYDVKM. This CDR3 comprises 15 residues. V dropped 3 bases and J dropped 5; count of bases not matched to a gene: 9. The CDR3 loop is CASSFLGGRFDEQYF. In DNA form, the CDR3 reads TGTGCCAGCAGTTTTCTGGGCGGGAGGTTCGACGAGCAGTACTTC. Based on the CDR3 plus reference TRBV28 and TRBJ2-7, the full variable domain is DVKVTQSSRYLVKRTGEKVFLECVQDMDHENMFWYRQDPGLGLRLIYFSYDVKMKEKGDIPEGYSVSREKKERFSLILESASTNQTSMYLCASSFLGGRFDEQYFGPGTRLTVT.

J is TRBJ2-3 and V is TRBV11-2, with 9 bases that match TRBD2. The germline CDR1 and CDR2 sequences are SGHAT and FQNNGV. The CDR3 runs to 17 residues. V trimming: 5 bases; J trimming: 6 bases; junction bases outside the gene matches: 15. DNA for the CDR3: TGTGCCAGCAGCCCATATCAAATAGCGGGAGTAGGGGATACGCAGTATTTT. This sequence encodes CASSPYQIAGVGDTQYF.

This clonotype appeared a few times. The chain links TRBV7-2 to TRBJ1-2; tentative D call: TRBD1 (5 bases). The CDR3 length is 14 residues. CDR1 is SGHTA and CDR2 is FQGNSA in the germline V gene. V lost 5 bases, J lost 8 bases, and 18 bases lay in between. CDR3 residues: CASSEAGTPRGYTF. Written as DNA, the CDR3 is TGTGCCAGCAGCGAGGCAGGGACCCCGAGGGGCTACACCTTC.

This clonotype was seen a handful of times. DNA for the CDR3: TGCAGTGCTAGAGCGGGTAGCGCCCAAGAGACCCAGTACTTC. Encoded protein: CSARAGSAQETQYF. The chain joins TRBV20-1 to TRBJ2-5; possible D gene TRBD2, 5 bases. Germline loops: CDR1 DFQATT, CDR2 SNEGSKA (reference sequence). There are 14 residues in the CDR3. The V gene lost 1 base and the J gene lost 1 base, with 10 bases spanning the gap.

This clonotype was detected a few times. The rearrangement uses TRBV30 and TRBJ2-2; D unclear. Germline loops: CDR1 GTSNPN, CDR2 SVGIG (reference sequence). V was shortened by 2 bases and J by 6 bases, with 10 bases between the two germline ends. The CDR3 spans 13 residues. The CDR3 nucleotides are TGTGCCTGGAGTTCTATGGTTTCCGGGGAGCTGTTTTTT. As protein: CAWSSMVSGELFF.

The CDR3 DNA is TGTGCCAGCAGCCCCGCCGGGCGATTTAGCAATCAGCCCCAGCATTTT. Amino acids: CASSPAGRFSNQPQHF. The genes are TRBV7-9 and TRBJ1-5; D is unclear. This CDR3 region has 16 residues. The germline V and J ends were trimmed by 5 bases and 0 bases, with 14 bases remaining between them. The germline gives CDR1 SEHNR, CDR2 FQNEAQ (reference sequence).

This clonotype has only a few counts. V is TRBV28 and J is TRBJ2-7; 7 positions match TRBD2. Unmatched junction bases numbered 9, after V lost 7 bases and J lost 3 bases. Germline CDR1 is MDHEN and CDR2 is SYDVKM. There are 14 residues in the CDR3. The CDR3 is CASKRGTYSYEQYF. CDR3 DNA sequence: TGTGCCAGCAAGCGGGGAACGTACAGCTACGAGCAGTACTTC.

This clonotype was counted a few times. The gene calls are TRBV24-1 and TRBJ2-1; no definite D call. In germline, CDR1 is KGHDR, CDR2 SFDVKD. Trimming took off 4 bases at V and 3 bases at J, with 18 bases between the two ends. CDR3 length equals 17 residues. CDR3 residues: CATSESGPGLNYNEQFF. CDR3 DNA sequence: TGTGCCACCAGTGAATCTGGTCCGGGCCTTAACTACAATGAGCAGTTCTTC.

This clonotype was seen a handful of times. J is TRBJ1-3 and V is TRBV30; D remains ambiguous. V lost 2 bases and J 4 bases, leaving 12 bases between the germline ends. There are 14 residues in the CDR3. Germline V lookup: CDR1 GTSNPN, CDR2 SVGIG (reference sequence). The CDR3 sequence: CAWSPLAYGNTIYF. The CDR3 DNA reads TGTGCCTGGAGTCCCTTAGCGTACGGAAACACCATATATTTT.

This clonotype was counted only a few times. This CDR3 is CASSFASGEPQETQYF. The CDR3 DNA follows: TGCGCCAGCAGCTTCGCGTCAGGGGAACCACAAGAGACCCAGTACTTC. The rearrangement links TRBV5-1 to TRBJ2-5, with D possibly TRBD1 on 6 matching bases. Germline CDR1 is SGHRS and CDR2 is YFSETQ. The CDR3 has 16 residues. Trimming cost V 2 bases and J 2 bases, with 16 bases left between them. The variable domain in full, completed from reference TRBV5-1 and TRBJ2-5, reads KAGVTQTPRYLIKTRGQQVTLSCSPISGHRSVSWYQQTPGQGLQFLFEYFSETQRNKGNFPGRFSGRQFSNSRSEMNVSTLELGDSALYLCASSFASGEPQETQYFGPGTRLLVL.

This clonotype was detected many times. V usage is TRBV7-6 and J usage is TRBJ2-5; 7 bases fit TRBD2. Germline CDR1 and CDR2: SGHVS and FNYEAQ. CDR3 length: 13 residues. V lost 6 bases, J lost 5 bases, and 6 bases stayed unmatched. The CDR3 reads CASSFSGGETQYF. The CDR3 nucleotides are TGTGCCAGCAGTTTCTCGGGAGGCGAGACCCAGTACTTC. Full variable domain (outside the CDR3, taken from reference TRBV7-6 and TRBJ2-5): GAGVSQSPRYKVTKRGQDVALRCDPISGHVSLYWYRQALGQGPEFLTYFNYEAQQDKSGLPNDRFSAERPEGSISTLTIQRTEQRDSAMYRCASSFSGGETQYFGPGTRLLVL.